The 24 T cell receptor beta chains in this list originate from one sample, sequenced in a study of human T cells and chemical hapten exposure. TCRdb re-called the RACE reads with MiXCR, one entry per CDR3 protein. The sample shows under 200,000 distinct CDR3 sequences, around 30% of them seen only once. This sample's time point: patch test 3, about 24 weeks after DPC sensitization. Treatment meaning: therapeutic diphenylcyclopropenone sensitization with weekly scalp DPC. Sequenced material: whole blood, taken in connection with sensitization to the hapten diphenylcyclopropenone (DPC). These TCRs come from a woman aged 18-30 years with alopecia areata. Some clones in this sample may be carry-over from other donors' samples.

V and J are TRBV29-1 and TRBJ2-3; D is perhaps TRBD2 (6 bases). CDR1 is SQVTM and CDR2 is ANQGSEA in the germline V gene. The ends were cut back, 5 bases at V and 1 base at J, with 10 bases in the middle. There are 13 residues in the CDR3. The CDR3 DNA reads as TGCAGCGTTCGGCGGGATGGCACAGATACGCAGTATTTT. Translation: CSVRRDGTDTQYF.

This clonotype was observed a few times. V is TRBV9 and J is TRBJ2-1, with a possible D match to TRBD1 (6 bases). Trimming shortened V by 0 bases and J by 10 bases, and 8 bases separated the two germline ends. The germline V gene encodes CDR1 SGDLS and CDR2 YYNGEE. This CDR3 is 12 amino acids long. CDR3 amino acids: CASSVDRDEQFF. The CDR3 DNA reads TGTGCCAGCAGCGTAGACAGGGACGAGCAGTTCTTC.

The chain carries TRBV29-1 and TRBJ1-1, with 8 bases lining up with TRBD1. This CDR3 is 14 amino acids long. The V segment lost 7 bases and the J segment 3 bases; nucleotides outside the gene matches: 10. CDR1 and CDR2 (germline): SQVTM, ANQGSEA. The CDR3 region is CSAPKQGVDTEAFF. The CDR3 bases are TGCAGCGCACCCAAACAGGGGGTTGACACTGAAGCTTTCTTT. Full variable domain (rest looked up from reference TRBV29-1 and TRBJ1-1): SAVISQKPSRDICQRGTSLTIQCQVDSQVTMMFWYRQQPGQSLTLIATANQGSEATYESGFVIDKFPISRPNLTFSTLTVSNMSPEDSSIYLCSAPKQGVDTEAFFGQGTRLTVV.

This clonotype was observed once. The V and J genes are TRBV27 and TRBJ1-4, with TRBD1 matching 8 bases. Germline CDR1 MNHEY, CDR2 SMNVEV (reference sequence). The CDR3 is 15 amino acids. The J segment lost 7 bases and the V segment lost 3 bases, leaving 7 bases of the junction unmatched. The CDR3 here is CASSLSRRGPEKLFF. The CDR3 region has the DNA TGTGCCAGCAGTTTGAGCCGCAGGGGGCCTGAAAAACTGTTTTTT.

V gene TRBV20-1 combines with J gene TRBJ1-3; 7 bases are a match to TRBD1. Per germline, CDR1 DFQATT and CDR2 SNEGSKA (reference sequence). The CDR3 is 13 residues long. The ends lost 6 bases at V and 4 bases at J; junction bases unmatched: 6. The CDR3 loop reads CSAQTGNGNTIYF. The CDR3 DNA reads TGCAGTGCCCAGACAGGGAACGGAAACACCATATATTTT.

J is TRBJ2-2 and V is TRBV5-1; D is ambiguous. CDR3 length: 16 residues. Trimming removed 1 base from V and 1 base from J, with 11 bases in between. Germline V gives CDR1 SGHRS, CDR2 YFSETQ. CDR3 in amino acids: CASSLFRSENTGELFF. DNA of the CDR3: TGCGCCAGCAGCTTGTTCCGGTCGGAGAACACCGGGGAGCTGTTTTTT.

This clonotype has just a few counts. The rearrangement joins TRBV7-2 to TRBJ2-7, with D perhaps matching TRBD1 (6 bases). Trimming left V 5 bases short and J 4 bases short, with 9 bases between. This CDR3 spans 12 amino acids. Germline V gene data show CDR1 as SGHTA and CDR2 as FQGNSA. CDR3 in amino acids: CASSTTGYEQYF. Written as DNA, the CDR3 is TGTGCCAGCAGCACAACAGGGTACGAGCAGTACTTC.

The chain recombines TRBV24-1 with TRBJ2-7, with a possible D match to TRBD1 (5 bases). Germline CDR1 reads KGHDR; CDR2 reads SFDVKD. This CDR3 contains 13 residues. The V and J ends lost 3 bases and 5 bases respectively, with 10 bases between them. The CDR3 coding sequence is TGTGCCACCAGTGATCAGGGTAAGGACGAGCAGTACTTC. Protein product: CATSDQGKDEQYF.

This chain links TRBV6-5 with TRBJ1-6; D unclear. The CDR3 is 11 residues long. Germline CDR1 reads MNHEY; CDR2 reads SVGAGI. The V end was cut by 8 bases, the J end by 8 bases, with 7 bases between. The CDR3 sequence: CASGLDSPLHF. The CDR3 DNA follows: TGTGCCAGCGGGCTAGATTCACCCCTCCACTTT.

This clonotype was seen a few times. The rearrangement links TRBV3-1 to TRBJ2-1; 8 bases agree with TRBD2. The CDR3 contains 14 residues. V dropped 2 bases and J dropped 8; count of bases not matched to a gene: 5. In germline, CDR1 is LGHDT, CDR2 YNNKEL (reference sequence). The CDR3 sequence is CASSQTSGGHEQFF. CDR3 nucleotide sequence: TGTGCCAGCAGCCAAACTAGCGGTGGTCATGAGCAGTTCTTC.

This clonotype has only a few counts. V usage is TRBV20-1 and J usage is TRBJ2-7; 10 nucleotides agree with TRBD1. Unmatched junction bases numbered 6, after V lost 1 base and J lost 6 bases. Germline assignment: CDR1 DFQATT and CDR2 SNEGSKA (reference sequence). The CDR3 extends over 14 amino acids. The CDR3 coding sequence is TGCAGTGCTAGAGCCACCGGGACAGGGGTCGAGCAGTACTTC. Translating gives CSARATGTGVEQYF.

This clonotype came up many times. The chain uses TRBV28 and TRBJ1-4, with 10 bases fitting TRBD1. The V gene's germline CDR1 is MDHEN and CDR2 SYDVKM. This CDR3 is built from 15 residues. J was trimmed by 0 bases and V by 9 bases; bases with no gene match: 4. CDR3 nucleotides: TGTGCCAGTTTGACAGGGGGCACAACTAATGAAAAACTGTTTTTT. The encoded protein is CASLTGGTTNEKLFF.

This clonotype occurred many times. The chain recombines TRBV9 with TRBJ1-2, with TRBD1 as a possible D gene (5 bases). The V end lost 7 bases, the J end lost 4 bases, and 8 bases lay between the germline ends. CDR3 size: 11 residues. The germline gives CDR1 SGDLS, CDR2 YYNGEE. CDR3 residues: CASGGFYGYTF. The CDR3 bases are TGTGCCAGCGGGGGGTTCTATGGCTACACCTTC.

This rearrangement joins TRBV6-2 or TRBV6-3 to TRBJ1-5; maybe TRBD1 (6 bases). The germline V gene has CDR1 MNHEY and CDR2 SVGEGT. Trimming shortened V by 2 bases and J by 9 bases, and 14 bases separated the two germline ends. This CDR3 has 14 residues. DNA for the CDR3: TGTGCCAGCAGTTACGTGACAGGCCCTGGGCCCCAGCATTTT. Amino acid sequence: CASSYVTGPGPQHF.

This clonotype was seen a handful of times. The CDR3 is CSASGGSSGNTIYF. As DNA, the CDR3 is TGCAGTGCTAGCGGGGGCAGCTCTGGAAACACCATATATTTT. This chain links TRBV20-1 with TRBJ1-3; D possibly corresponds to TRBD1 (6 bases). CDR1 is DFQATT, CDR2 SNEGSKA, per germline (reference sequence). Trimming cost V 3 bases and J 0 bases, with 9 bases left between them. The CDR3 totals 14 residues.

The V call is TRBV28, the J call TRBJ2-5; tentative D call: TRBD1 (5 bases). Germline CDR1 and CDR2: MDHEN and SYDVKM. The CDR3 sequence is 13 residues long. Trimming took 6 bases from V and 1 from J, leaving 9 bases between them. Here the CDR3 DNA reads TGTGCCAGCAGCCGACAGCTCCAAGAGACCCAGTACTTC. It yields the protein CASSRQLQETQYF.

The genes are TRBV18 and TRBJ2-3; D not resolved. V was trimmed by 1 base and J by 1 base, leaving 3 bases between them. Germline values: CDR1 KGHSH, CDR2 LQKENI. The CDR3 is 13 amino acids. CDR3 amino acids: CASSPQGTDTQYF. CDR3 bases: TGTGCCAGCTCACCACAGGGCACAGATACGCAGTATTTT.

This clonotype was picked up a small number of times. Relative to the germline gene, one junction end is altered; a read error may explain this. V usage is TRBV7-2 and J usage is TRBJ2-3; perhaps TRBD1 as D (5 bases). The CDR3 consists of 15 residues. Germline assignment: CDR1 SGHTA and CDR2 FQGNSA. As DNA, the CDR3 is TGTGTCAGCAGCACCCAAGTAGGGGCCACAGATACGCAGTATTTT. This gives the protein CVSSTQVGATDTQYF.

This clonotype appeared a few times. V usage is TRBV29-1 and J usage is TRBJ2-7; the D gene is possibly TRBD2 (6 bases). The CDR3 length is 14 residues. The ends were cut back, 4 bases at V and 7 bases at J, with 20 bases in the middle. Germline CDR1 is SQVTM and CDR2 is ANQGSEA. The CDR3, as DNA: TGCAGCGTTGGAGGACTCCGTGAGGAGGGGGAGCAGTACTTC. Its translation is CSVGGLREEGEQYF.

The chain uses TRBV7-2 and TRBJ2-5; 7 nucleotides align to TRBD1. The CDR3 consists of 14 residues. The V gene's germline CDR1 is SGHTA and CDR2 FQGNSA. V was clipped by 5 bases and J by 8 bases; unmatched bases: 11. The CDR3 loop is CASSPTGPSYTQYF. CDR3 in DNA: TGTGCCAGCAGCCCGACAGGGCCCAGTTATACCCAGTACTTC.

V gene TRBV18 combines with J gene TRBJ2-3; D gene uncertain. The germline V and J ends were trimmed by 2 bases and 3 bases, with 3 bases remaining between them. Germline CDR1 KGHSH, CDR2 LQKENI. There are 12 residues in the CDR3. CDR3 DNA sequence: TGTGCCAGCTCACCAAAAACAGATACGCAGTATTTT. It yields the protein CASSPKTDTQYF.

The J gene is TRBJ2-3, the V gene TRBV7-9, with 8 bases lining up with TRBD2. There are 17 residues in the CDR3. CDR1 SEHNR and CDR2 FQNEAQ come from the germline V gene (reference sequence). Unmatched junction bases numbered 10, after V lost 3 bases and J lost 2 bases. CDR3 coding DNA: TGTGCCAGCAGCTTGTTTACGGGAGGGATTCACACAGATACGCAGTATTTT. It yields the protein CASSLFTGGIHTDTQYF.

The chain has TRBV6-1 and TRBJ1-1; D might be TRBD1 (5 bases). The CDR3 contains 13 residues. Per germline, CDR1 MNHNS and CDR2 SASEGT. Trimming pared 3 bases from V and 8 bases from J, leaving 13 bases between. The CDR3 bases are TGTGCCAGCAGTGATCGGCAGGGATTGGAAGCTTTCTTT. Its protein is CASSDRQGLEAFF.

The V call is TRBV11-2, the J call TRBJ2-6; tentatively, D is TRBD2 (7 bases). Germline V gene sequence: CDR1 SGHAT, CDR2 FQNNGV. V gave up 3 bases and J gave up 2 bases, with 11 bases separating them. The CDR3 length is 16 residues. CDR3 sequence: CASSFQGGAGANVLTF. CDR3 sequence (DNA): TGTGCCAGCAGCTTCCAAGGGGGGGCTGGGGCCAACGTCCTGACTTTC.